These T cell receptor beta chains were read from a single sample in a study of blood T cell repertoires in COVID-19. Generated by immunoSEQ multiplex PCR, the TCRdb table keeps only in-frame clones and is missing some. The table has some 190,000 clones, approximately 84% seen once. What was sequenced was peripheral blood. These receptors all stem from a woman at least 80 years old with acute or convalescent COVID-19. CDR3s include the opening cysteine and the closing phenylalanine or tryptophan. A D gene is named only where the DNA matches it firmly. Clone size is given for some rows only: seen once, a few or many times, or a class if the clone is expanded.

>TRBV7-2|TRBJ1-2|TRBD1|NA
CASTRSRQGYGYTF
TGTGCCAGCACCCGGTCACGACAGGGCTATGGCTACACCTTC
>TRBV24-1|TRBJ2-1|TRBD2|NA
CATSDRTSDARNEQFF
TGTGCCACCAGTGATAGGACTAGCGACGCCCGTAATGAGCAGTTCTTC
>TRBV5-1|TRBJ1-2|TRBD1|NA
CASSAGTGWAYGYTF
TGCGCCAGCAGCGCCGGGACAGGGTGGGCGTATGGCTACACCTTC
>TRBV4-3|TRBJ2-3|TRBD1|NA
CASSPGQGAWDTQYF
TGCGCCAGCAGCCCCGGACAGGGGGCATGGGATACGCAGTATTTT
>TRBV9|TRBJ2-3|TRBD1|once
CASSGWDREDTQYF
TGTGCCAGCAGCGGGTGGGACAGAGAAGATACGCAGTATTTT
>TRBV18|TRBJ1-5|TRBD1|NA
CASSPSTGVDFQPQHF
TGTGCCAGCTCACCATCGACAGGGGTTGATTTTCAGCCCCAGCATTTT
>TRBV4-1|TRBJ2-7|TRBD2|NA
CASSPGTSDPYEQYF
TGCGCCAGCAGCCCCGGGACTAGCGACCCCTACGAGCAGTACTTC
>TRBV5-6|TRBJ1-5|NA|NA
CASSLQGRQPQHF
TGTGCCAGCAGTCTACAGGGTCGACAGCCCCAGCATTTT
>TRBV7-9|TRBJ1-1|NA|NA
CASSFATTEAFF
TGTGCCAGCAGCTTTGCAACTACTGAAGCTTTCTTT
>TRBV7-8|TRBJ2-2|NA|NA
CASSRQNTGELFF
TGTGCCAGCAGCAGACAAAACACCGGGGAGCTGTTTTTT
>TRBV11-2|TRBJ1-6|NA|NA
CASSLYDSSPLHF
TGTGCCAGCAGCTTATACGACTCGTCACCCCTCCACTTT
>TRBV2|TRBJ1-2|TRBD1|NA
CASSAADRRGEGNGYTF
TGTGCCAGCAGTGCGGCGGACAGGCGGGGGGAAGGGAATGGCTACACCTTC
>TRBV7-6|TRBJ2-2|TRBD1|NA
CASSPRTGGVSTGELFF
TGTGCCAGCAGCCCCAGGACAGGGGGCGTGAGTACCGGGGAGCTGTTTTTT
>TRBV30|TRBJ1-2|NA|NA
CAWRAIGAGVGYTF
TGTGCCTGGAGGGCTATAGGGGCAGGGGTTGGCTACACCTTC
>TRBV6-2/TRBV6-3|TRBJ1-2|NA|NA
CASSYAGHGYTF
TGTGCCAGCAGTTACGCGGGTCATGGCTACACCTTC
>TRBV9|TRBJ2-5|TRBD2|NA
CASSATLAGVRYF
TGTGCCAGCAGCGCGACCCTAGCGGGAGTTAGGTACTTC
>TRBV11-2|TRBJ2-1|TRBD2|NA
CASSFLAGGSSYNEQFF
TGTGCCAGCAGCTTCTTAGCGGGAGGAAGTAGTTACAATGAGCAGTTCTTC
>TRBV4-2|TRBJ1-5|TRBD1|NA
CASSLSDRSNQPQHF
TGTGCCAGCAGCCTTTCGGACAGGTCCAATCAGCCCCAGCATTTT
>TRBV6-2/TRBV6-3|TRBJ2-5|NA|NA
CASSHRVREETQYF
TGTGCCAGCAGTCACAGGGTCAGGGAAGAGACCCAGTACTTC
>TRBV9|TRBJ1-5|NA|NA
CASSVDGRGVWEPQHF
TGTGCCAGCAGCGTAGATGGCAGGGGAGTTTGGGAGCCCCAGCATTTT
>TRBV6-5|TRBJ2-7|NA|few
CASSPPGFREQYF
TGTGCCAGCAGTCCCCCAGGGTTTAGGGAGCAGTACTTC
>TRBV3-1/TRBV3-2|TRBJ2-3|NA|few
CASSQGAGSTDTQYF
TGTGCCAGCAGCCAAGGGGCGGGATCCACAGATACGCAGTATTTT
>TRBV7-8|TRBJ2-4|NA|NA
CASSLAGGQYF
TGTGCCAGCAGCTTAGCGGGAGGACAGTACTTC
>TRBV7-2|TRBJ1-1|TRBD1|NA
CASSSGQGTEAFF
TGTGCCAGCAGCTCGGGACAGGGGACTGAAGCTTTCTTT
>TRBV18|TRBJ2-5|NA|NA
CASSPDREETQYF
TGTGCCAGCTCACCAGATCGAGAAGAGACCCAGTACTTC
>TRBV5-1|TRBJ1-2|NA|NA
CASSTGQYGYTF
TGCGCCAGCAGCACCGGACAGTATGGCTACACCTTC
>TRBV7-9|TRBJ1-4|NA|NA
CASSSPRVNEKLFF
TGTGCCAGCAGCTCCCCCAGGGTTAATGAAAAACTGTTTTTT
>TRBV7-2|TRBJ2-2|NA|NA
CASSPSYGELFF
TGTGCCAGCAGCCCCTCCTACGGGGAGCTGTTTTTT
>TRBV28|TRBJ1-2|NA|NA
CASSLTRVMYGYTF
TGTGCCAGCAGTTTGACTCGGGTCATGTATGGCTACACCTTC
>TRBV12-3/TRBV12-4|TRBJ1-1|NA|NA
CASSPPGWTEAFF
TGTGCCAGCAGCCCGCCGGGGTGGACTGAAGCTTTCTTT
>TRBV6-7|TRBJ1-5|TRBD1|NA
CASSYPIDRGNQPQHF
TGTGCCAGCAGTTACCCGATCGACAGGGGAAATCAGCCCCAGCATTTT
>TRBV5-6|TRBJ2-7|NA|NA
CASSTHYEQYF
TGTGCCAGCAGCACACACTACGAGCAGTACTTC
>TRBV4-3|TRBJ1-1|TRBD1|NA
CASSQIRDSYTEAFF
TGCGCCAGCAGCCAGATCCGGGACAGTTACACTGAAGCTTTCTTT
>TRBV9|TRBJ1-4|NA|NA
CASSGRTATNEKLFF
TGTGCCAGCAGCGGACGGACAGCAACTAATGAAAAACTGTTTTTT
>TRBV10-1|TRBJ2-2|NA|many
CASSESLVATGANTGELFF
TGCGCCAGCAGTGAGTCTCTTGTTGCTACCGGAGCGAACACCGGGGAGCTGTTTTTT
>TRBV18|TRBJ1-3|TRBD1|NA
CASSPPSGQDFHSGNTIYF
TGTGCCAGCTCACCACCCTCAGGACAGGATTTTCACTCTGGAAACACCATATATTTT
>TRBV6-1|TRBJ2-5|TRBD1|NA
CASSEANRGPLQETQYF
TGTGCCAGCAGTGAAGCGAACAGGGGGCCCCTCCAAGAGACCCAGTACTTC
>TRBV28|TRBJ1-4|TRBD1|NA
CASSLKMGQGEEKLFF
TGTGCCAGCAGTTTAAAGATGGGACAGGGAGAAGAAAAACTGTTTTTT
>TRBV7-2|TRBJ2-2|TRBD2|NA
CASSWTSGSTGELFF
TGTGCCAGCAGCTGGACTAGCGGGAGCACCGGGGAGCTGTTTTTT
>TRBV6-6|TRBJ1-2|NA|NA
CASTVTVANYGYTF
TGTGCCAGCACTGTGACAGTAGCTAACTATGGCTACACCTTC
>TRBV24-1|TRBJ1-4|NA|NA
CATSDRRAGNEKLFF
TGTGCCACCAGTGATAGGCGGGCAGGTAATGAAAAACTGTTTTTT
>TRBV10-1|TRBJ1-1|NA|once
CASSDGSANTEAFF
TGCGCCAGCAGTGATGGCAGTGCGAACACTGAAGCTTTCTTT
>TRBV12-3/TRBV12-4|TRBJ1-2|NA|NA
CASTVNYGYTF
TGTGCCAGCACAGTCAACTATGGCTACACCTTC
>TRBV5-4|TRBJ1-1|TRBD1|once
CASSGQGSLSTEAFF
TGTGCCAGCAGCGGACAGGGATCGCTGAGCACTGAAGCTTTCTTT
>TRBV19|TRBJ2-1|TRBD2|NA
CASRRAGDMYNEQFF
TGTGCCAGTAGAAGAGCGGGAGATATGTACAATGAGCAGTTCTTC
>TRBV12-3/TRBV12-4|TRBJ1-2|NA|few
CASSRTEYGYTF
TGTGCCAGCAGTCGTACAGAGTATGGCTACACCTTC
>TRBV30|TRBJ1-5|TRBD1|NA
CAWSHTGGGSNQPQHF
TGTGCCTGGAGTCATACAGGGGGGGGGAGCAATCAGCCCCAGCATTTT
>TRBV28|TRBJ2-7|NA|NA
CASEDEVGIYEQYF
TGTGCCAGCGAGGATGAGGTTGGAATCTACGAGCAGTACTTC
>TRBV3-1/TRBV3-2|TRBJ2-3|TRBD1|NA
CASSQGTGFQYF
TGTGCCAGCAGCCAAGGGACAGGCTTTCAGTATTTT
>TRBV9|TRBJ1-6|NA|NA
CASSVGIERSYNSPLHF
TGTGCCAGCAGCGTAGGAATAGAGCGCTCCTATAATTCACCCCTCCACTTT
>TRBV28|TRBJ2-7|TRBD2|NA
CASSSPGKPSGSSYEQYF
TGTGCCAGCAGTTCTCCCGGCAAGCCTAGCGGGAGTTCTTACGAGCAGTACTTC
>TRBV18|TRBJ1-5|NA|NA
CASSADSIQPQHF
TGTGCCAGCTCCGCGGACAGTATTCAGCCCCAGCATTTT
>TRBV18|TRBJ2-3|NA|NA
CASSPLGTTDTQYF
TGTGCCAGCTCACCGTTAGGGACAACCGATACGCAGTATTTT
>TRBV7-2|TRBJ1-2|NA|NA
CASSPADGYTF
TGTGCCAGCAGCCCGGCGGATGGCTACACCTTC
>TRBV28|TRBJ2-5|TRBD1|NA
CASSPPGRDRGMQYF
TGTGCCAGCAGCCCCCCCGGCCGGGACAGGGGAATGCAGTACTTC
>TRBV28|TRBJ2-1|NA|NA
CASKGLRLRDTLYNEQFF
TGTGCCAGCAAGGGTCTTCGCCTCAGGGACACCCTCTACAATGAGCAGTTCTTC
>TRBV12-3/TRBV12-4|TRBJ2-3|NA|NA
CASSLGAPDTQYF
TGTGCCAGCAGCCTTGGAGCGCCAGATACGCAGTATTTT
>TRBV11-2|TRBJ1-6|NA|NA
CASSLDIGRRGNSPLHF
TGTGCCAGCAGCTTAGATATCGGGAGGCGGGGTAATTCACCCCTCCACTTT
>TRBV27|TRBJ2-5|TRBD2|NA
CASPSSGRETQYF
TGTGCCAGCCCTTCTAGCGGGAGGGAGACCCAGTACTTC
>TRBV5-4|TRBJ2-1|TRBD2|NA
CASSLSAASGSLGEQFF
TGTGCCAGCAGCTTAAGCGCCGCTAGCGGGTCCCTTGGGGAGCAGTTCTTC